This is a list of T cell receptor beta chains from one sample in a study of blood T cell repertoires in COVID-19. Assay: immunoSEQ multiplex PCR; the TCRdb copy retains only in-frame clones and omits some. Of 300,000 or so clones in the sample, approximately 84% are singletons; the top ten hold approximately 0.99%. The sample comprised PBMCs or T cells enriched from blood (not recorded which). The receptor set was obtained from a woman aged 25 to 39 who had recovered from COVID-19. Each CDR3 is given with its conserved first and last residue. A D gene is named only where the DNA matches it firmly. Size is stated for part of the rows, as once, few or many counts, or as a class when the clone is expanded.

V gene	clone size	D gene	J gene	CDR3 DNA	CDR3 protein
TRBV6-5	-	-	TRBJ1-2	TGTGCCAGCAGTCCCGGACAGCACTATGGCTACACCTTC	CASSPGQHYGYTF
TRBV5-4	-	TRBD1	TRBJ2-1	TGTGCCAGCAGTCTCAGACAGGGCGACTACAATGAGCAGTTCTTC	CASSLRQGDYNEQFF
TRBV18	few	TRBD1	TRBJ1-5	TGTGCCAGCTCACCCGGGACAGTAGATCAGCCCCAGCATTTT	CASSPGTVDQPQHF
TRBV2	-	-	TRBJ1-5	TGTGCCAGCAGTGAGGATAGGGAGGGCCAGCCCCAGCATTTT	CASSEDREGQPQHF
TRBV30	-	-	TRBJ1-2	TGTGCCTGTCCCTCACAGCTCCTCTATGGCTACACCTTC	CACPSQLLYGYTF
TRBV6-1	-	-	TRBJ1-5	TGTGCCAGCAGTGAAGCTGGCTGGAATCAGCCCCAGCATTTT	CASSEAGWNQPQHF
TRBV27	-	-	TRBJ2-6	TGTGCCAGCAGTCTTAGCCGGTCTGGGGCCAACGTCCTGACTTTC	CASSLSRSGANVLTF
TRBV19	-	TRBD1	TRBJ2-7	TGTGCCAGTAGCACCTGGACAGGGGGCCCCTACGAGCAGTACTTC	CASSTWTGGPYEQYF
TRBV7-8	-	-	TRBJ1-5	TGTGCCAGCAGCCCGAAGCGGGCCGGGAGCAATCAGCCCCAGCATTTT	CASSPKRAGSNQPQHF
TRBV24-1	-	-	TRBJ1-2	TGTGCCACCAGTCCGGGCTATGGCTACACCTTC	CATSPGYGYTF
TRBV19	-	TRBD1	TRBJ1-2	TGTGCCAGTAGCCTGACAGGGAACTATGGCTACACCTTC	CASSLTGNYGYTF
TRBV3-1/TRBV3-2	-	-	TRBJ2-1	TGTGCCAGCAGCCCCCTCAGCGGTTGGGTAGGTGGCTCCTACAATGAGCAGTTCTTC	CASSPLSGWVGGSYNEQFF
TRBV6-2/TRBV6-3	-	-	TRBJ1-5	TGTGCCAGCAGCTCAGGGCCCTGGGGCAATCAGCCCCAGCATTTT	CASSSGPWGNQPQHF
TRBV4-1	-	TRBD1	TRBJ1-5	TGCGCCAGCAGCCAAGCAGGGGGCAGGCAGCCCCAGCATTTT	CASSQAGGRQPQHF
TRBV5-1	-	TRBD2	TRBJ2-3	TGCGCCAGCAGCTTGGGAGCGGGGGAGAGCACAGATACGCAGTATTTT	CASSLGAGESTDTQYF
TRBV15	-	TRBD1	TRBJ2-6	TGTGCCACCAGCAGATTGACAGGGGGCCCCGTCTCTGGGGCCAACGTCCTGACTTTC	CATSRLTGGPVSGANVLTF
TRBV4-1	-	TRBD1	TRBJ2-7	TGCGCCAGCAGCCATCGGACAGGGATCTACGAGCAGTACTTC	CASSHRTGIYEQYF
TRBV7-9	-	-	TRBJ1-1	TGTGCCAGCAGCTTAACCAGGGACACTGAAGCTTTCTTT	CASSLTRDTEAFF
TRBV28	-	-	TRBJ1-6	TGTGCCAGCAGTCTTACAGGGAGTTGGTCACCCCTCCACTTT	CASSLTGSWSPLHF
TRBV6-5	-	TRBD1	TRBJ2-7	TGTGCCAGCAGGATCCGGGACAGCTCCTACGAGCAGTACTTC	CASRIRDSSYEQYF
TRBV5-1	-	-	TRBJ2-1	TGCGCCAGCAGCTTGGCCAGCCGCAGGGACAATGAGCAGTTCTTC	CASSLASRRDNEQFF
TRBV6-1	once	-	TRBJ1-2	TGTGCCAGCAGTGAAGTGGAGGGGTCTGTCTATGGCTACACCTTC	CASSEVEGSVYGYTF
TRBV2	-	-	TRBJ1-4	TGTGCCAGCAGGGAGGGCTGGGGCTCCCGGGAAAAACTGTTTTTT	CASREGWGSREKLFF
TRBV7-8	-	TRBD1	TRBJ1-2	TGTGCCAGCAGCTTAGGCTACAGGGGGCCCTATGGCTACACCTTC	CASSLGYRGPYGYTF
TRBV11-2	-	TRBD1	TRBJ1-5	TGTGCCAGCAGCTTAGACGGGACAGGGGATCAGCCCCAGCATTTT	CASSLDGTGDQPQHF
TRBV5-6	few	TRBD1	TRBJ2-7	TGTGCCAGCAGTCGAGCCGGGACAGGGTCTTACGAGCAGTACTTC	CASSRAGTGSYEQYF
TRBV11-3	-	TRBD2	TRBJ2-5	TGTGCCAGCAGCTTAGCGGGGGGTCCGCAAGAGACCCAGTACTTC	CASSLAGGPQETQYF
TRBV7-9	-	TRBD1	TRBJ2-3	TGTGCCAGCAGACCCAACAGGGGGCTCCCAGATACGCAGTATTTT	CASRPNRGLPDTQYF
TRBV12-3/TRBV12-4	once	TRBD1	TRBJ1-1	TGTGCCAGCAGTTCAGGACAGGGAGGGGAAGCTTTCTTT	CASSSGQGGEAFF
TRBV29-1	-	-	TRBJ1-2	TGCAGCGTTGAAAGGGGGAATGGCTATGGCTACACCTTC	CSVERGNGYGYTF
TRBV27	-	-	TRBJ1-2	TGTGCCAGCAAGCCAGGCACAACCTATGGCTACACCTTC	CASKPGTTYGYTF
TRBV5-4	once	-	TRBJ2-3	TGTGCCACCACGAAAGGGGGGGCCACAGATACGCAGTATTTT	CATTKGGATDTQYF
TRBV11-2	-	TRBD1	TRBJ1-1	TGTGCCAGCAGCTTTGGGAACAGGGGCACTGAAGCTTTCTTT	CASSFGNRGTEAFF
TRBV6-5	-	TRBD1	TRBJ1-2	TGTGCCAGCAGCTCCGGACAGGGGGATGGCTACACCTTC	CASSSGQGDGYTF
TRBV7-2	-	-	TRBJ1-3	TGTGCCAGCAGCGTAGACAGGGGAAACACCATATATTTT	CASSVDRGNTIYF
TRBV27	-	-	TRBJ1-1	TGTGCCAGCAGTTTATCCCCGCGGGGGGCTGAAGCTTTCTTT	CASSLSPRGAEAFF
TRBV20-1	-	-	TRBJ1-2	TGCAGTGCTAGTGGCGGCTGGCGGAATGGCTACACCTTC	CSASGGWRNGYTF
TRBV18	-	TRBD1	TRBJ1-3	TGTGCCAGCTCACCCAACCGACAGGGGCCAAGCTCTGGAAACACCATATATTTT	CASSPNRQGPSSGNTIYF
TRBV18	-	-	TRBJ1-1	TGTGCCAGCTCGAGCGGACGGAACACTGAAGCTTTCTTT	CASSSGRNTEAFF
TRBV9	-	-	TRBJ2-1	TGTGCCAGCAGCCCCCTCGACACGTTTAATGAGCAGTTCTTC	CASSPLDTFNEQFF
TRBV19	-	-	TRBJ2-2	TGTGCCAGTAGTAGCGGGACCACCGGGGAGCTGTTTTTT	CASSSGTTGELFF
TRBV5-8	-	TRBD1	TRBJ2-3	TGTGCCAGCAGCTACAATAGGGACAGGGGAACAGATACGCAGTATTTT	CASSYNRDRGTDTQYF
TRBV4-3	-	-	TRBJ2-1	TGCGCCAGCAGCCAAGAAGGAGGGGCCGAGCAGTTCTTC	CASSQEGGAEQFF
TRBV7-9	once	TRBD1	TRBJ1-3	TGTGCCAGCAGCTTGAGGCAGGGGGCGAGCGGAAACACCATATATTTT	CASSLRQGASGNTIYF
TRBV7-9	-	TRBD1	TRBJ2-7	TGTGCCAGCAGCCAGGCTGCGTTACGGGACAGATCCCACGAGCAGTACTTC	CASSQAALRDRSHEQYF
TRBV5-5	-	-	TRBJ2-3	TGTGCCAGCAGCCCGCAGACAGGATTTGTCACAGATACGCAGTATTTT	CASSPQTGFVTDTQYF
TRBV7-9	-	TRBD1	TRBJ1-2	TGTGCCAGCGCCTGGGATACAGGGGCCAGGACCTATGGCTACACCTTC	CASAWDTGARTYGYTF